This TCR beta chain was obtained from a study of CD8+CD57+ T cells in acquired aplastic anemia. Sequencing involved patients with CD8+CD57+ cell expansion previously shown by flow cytometry. CDR3 length: 11 residues. CDR1 is SGHAT, CDR2 FQNNGV, per germline. V was pared by 5 bases and J by 7 bases, with 8 bases between. The use of genomic DNA as template underpinned the TCR beta VDJ and CDR3 profiling. TCRdb re-analysed the reads in MiXCR, keeping a single row per CDR3 protein. This sample yields 150,000 to 200,000 distinct CDR3 sequences, of which 40% to 55% are seen a single time; about 2.9% belongs to the top ten. A few counts support this clonotype.

Sample: sorted CD4+, CD8+, or CD8+CD57+ T cells (not recorded which) from PBMCs. This receptor was obtained from a human donor with aplastic anemia. V gene TRBV11-2 combines with J gene TRBJ1-2; D ambiguous. CDR3 DNA sequence: TGTGCCAGCAGCCCGTGGGGTGGCTACACCTTC. Translated: CASSPWGGYTF.